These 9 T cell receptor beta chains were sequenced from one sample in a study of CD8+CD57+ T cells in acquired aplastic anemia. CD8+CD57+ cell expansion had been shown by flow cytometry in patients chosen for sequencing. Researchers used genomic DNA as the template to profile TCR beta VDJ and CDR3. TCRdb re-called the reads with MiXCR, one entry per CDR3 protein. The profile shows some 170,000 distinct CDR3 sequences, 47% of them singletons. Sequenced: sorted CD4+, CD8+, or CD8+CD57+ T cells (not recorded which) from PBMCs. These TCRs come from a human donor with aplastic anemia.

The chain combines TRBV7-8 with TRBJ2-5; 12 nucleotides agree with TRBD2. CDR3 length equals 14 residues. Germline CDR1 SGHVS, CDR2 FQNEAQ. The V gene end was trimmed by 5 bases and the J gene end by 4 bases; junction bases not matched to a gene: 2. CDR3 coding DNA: TGTGCCAGCAGCCAGACTAGCGGGGGAGAGACCCAGTACTTC. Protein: CASSQTSGGETQYF.

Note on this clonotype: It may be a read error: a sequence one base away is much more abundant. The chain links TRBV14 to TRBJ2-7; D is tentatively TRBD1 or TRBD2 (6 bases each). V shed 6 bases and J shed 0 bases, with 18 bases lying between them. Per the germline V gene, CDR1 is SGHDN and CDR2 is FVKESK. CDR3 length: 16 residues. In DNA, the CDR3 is TGTGCCAGCAGTTACTCGCGACTAGGGGGCTCCTACGAGCAGTACTTC. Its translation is CASSYSRLGGSYEQYF.

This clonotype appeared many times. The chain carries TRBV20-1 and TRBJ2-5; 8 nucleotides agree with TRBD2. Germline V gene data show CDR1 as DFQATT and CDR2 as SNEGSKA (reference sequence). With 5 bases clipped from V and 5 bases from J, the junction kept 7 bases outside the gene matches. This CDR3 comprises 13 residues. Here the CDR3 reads CSADPGGAETQYF. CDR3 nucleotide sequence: TGCAGTGCTGACCCCGGGGGGGCGGAGACCCAGTACTTC.

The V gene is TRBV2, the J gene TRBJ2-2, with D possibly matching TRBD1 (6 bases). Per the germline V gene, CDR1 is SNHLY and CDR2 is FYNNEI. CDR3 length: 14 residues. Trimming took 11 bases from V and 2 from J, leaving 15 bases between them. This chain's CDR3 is CAGVAGANTGELFF. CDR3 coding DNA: TGTGCCGGAGTGGCAGGGGCTAACACCGGGGAGCTGTTTTTT.

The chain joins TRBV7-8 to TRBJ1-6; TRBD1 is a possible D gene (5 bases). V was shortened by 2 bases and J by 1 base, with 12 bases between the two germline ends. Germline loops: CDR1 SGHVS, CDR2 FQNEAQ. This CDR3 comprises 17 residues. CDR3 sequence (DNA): TGTGCCAGCAGCTTAAACGGGGGTGAGTCCTATAATTCACCCCTCCACTTT. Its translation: CASSLNGGESYNSPLHF. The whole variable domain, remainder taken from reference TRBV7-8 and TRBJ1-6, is GAGVSQSPRYKVAKRGQDVALRCDPISGHVSLFWYQQALGQGPEFLTYFQNEAQLDKSGLPSDRFFAERPEGSVSTLKIQRTQQEDSAVYLCASSLNGGESYNSPLHFGNGTRLTVT.

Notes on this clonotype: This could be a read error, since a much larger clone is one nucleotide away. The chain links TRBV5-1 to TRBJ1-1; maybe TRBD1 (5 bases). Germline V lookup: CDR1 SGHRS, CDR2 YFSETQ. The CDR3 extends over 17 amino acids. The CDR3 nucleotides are TGCGCCAGCAGCCGCGGCGGAGGGGCGACCATGAACACTGAAGCTCTCTTT. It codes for CASSRGGGATMNTEALF.

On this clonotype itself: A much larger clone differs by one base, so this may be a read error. The CDR3 spells CASSQFGPALDTEAFF. The CDR3 coding sequence is TGTGCCAGCAGCCAATTCGGGCCGGCTCTGGACACTGAAGCTTTCTTT. The chain employs TRBV9 and TRBJ1-1; D not resolved. The V gene lost 4 bases and the J gene lost 3 bases, with 19 bases spanning the gap. The CDR3 totals 16 residues. CDR1 SGDLS and CDR2 YYNGEE come from the germline V gene.

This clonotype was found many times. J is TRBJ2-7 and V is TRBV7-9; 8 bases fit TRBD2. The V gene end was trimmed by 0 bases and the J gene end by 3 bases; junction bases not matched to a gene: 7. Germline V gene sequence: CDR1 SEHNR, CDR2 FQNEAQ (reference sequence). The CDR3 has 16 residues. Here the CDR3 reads CASSLALLAGNYEQYF. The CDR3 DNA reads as TGTGCCAGCAGCTTAGCGCTGTTAGCGGGGAACTACGAGCAGTACTTC.

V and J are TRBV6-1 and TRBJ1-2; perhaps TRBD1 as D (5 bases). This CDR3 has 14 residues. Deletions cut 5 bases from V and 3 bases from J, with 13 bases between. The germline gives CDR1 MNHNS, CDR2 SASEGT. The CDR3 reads CASSTGGADYGYTF. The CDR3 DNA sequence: TGTGCCAGCAGTACGGGAGGGGCCGACTATGGCTACACCTTC.